The 19 T cell receptor beta chains below all came from one sample that was sequenced in a study of beta chain features in type 1 diabetes. Sequencing targeted expressed TCRB transcripts, as all isolated RNA had been reverse transcribed. Generated by immunoSEQ multiplex PCR, the TCRdb table keeps only in-frame clones and is missing some. The repertoire includes 850,000 to 900,000 clones, 15% to 20% of them detected once, and 0.023% sits in the top ten. Specimen: naive CD4+ T cells from blood. Source of these receptors: a woman under 30 in good health.

This clone was seen a few times. Within the sample, other DNA sequences also encode this same CDR3. This rearrangement joins TRBV27 to TRBJ2-7, with 10 bases identical to TRBD1. Germline-derived CDR1 and CDR2 are MNHEY and SMNVEV (reference sequence). CDR3 length: 15 amino acids. V lost 1 base to trimming and J lost 2 bases; unmatched junction nucleotides: 2. CDR3 amino acids: CASSLLGTGAYEQYF. Written as DNA, the CDR3 is TGTGCCAGCAGTTTATTGGGGACAGGGGCCTACGAGCAGTACTTC.

This clone was counted a few times. The chain employs TRBV29-1 and TRBJ2-1, with TRBD2 as a possible D gene (5 bases). This CDR3 is built from 12 residues. Germline assignment: CDR1 SQVTM and CDR2 ANQGSEA. V dropped 4 bases and J dropped 8 bases, with 12 bases sitting between them. The CDR3 here is CSVGAGPHEQFF. Written as DNA, the CDR3 is TGCAGCGTTGGGGCGGGCCCCCATGAGCAGTTCTTC.

The gene calls are TRBV7-9 and TRBJ1-2; no reliable D call. The length of the CDR3 is 15 residues. The V gene lost 1 base and the J gene lost 2 bases, with 11 bases spanning the gap. Germline CDR1 is SEHNR and CDR2 is FQNEAQ (reference sequence). The CDR3 is CASSLDLNPNYGYTF. CDR3 nucleotide sequence: TGTGCCAGCAGCTTAGACCTCAATCCAAACTATGGCTACACCTTC.

The chain links TRBV9 to TRBJ2-2; D perhaps matches TRBD1 (6 bases). Trimming removed 3 bases from V and 0 bases from J, with 15 bases in between. The CDR3 is made up of 17 amino acids. Germline CDR1 SGDLS, CDR2 YYNGEE. The CDR3 is CASSATIRGANTGELFF. The CDR3 DNA sequence: TGTGCCAGCAGCGCCACCATCAGGGGAGCGAACACCGGGGAGCTGTTTTTT.

This clone has a handful of counts. J is TRBJ2-3 and V is TRBV28, with TRBD1 matching over 10 bases. Per the germline V gene, CDR1 is MDHEN and CDR2 is SYDVKM. The length of the CDR3 is 16 residues. V gave up 6 bases and J gave up 3 bases; unmatched junction bases: 9. The CDR3 DNA follows: TGTGCCAGCAGCTTAGACAGGGGGCGCGTTACAGATACGCAGTATTTT. Protein: CASSLDRGRVTDTQYF.

This clone appeared a few times. The chain joins TRBV28 to TRBJ1-2, with TRBD1 identical over 7 bases. The J segment lost 6 bases and the V segment lost 8 bases, leaving 9 bases of the junction unmatched. The CDR3 loop spans 13 amino acids. The germline V gene has CDR1 MDHEN and CDR2 SYDVKM. In DNA form, the CDR3 reads TGTGCCAGCCTAACGACAGGGACCCATGGCTACACCTTC. This encodes CASLTTGTHGYTF.

In DNA form, the CDR3 reads TGTGCCAGCAGCCAAGCGGCGAATCCCACAGATACGCAGTATTTT. Translation: CASSQAANPTDTQYF. The genes are TRBV7-9 and TRBJ2-3; possibly TRBD2 for D (5 bases). Germline CDR1 reads SEHNR; CDR2 reads FQNEAQ (reference sequence). The CDR3 covers 15 residues. Deletions cut 5 bases from V and 2 bases from J, with 14 bases between.

The CDR3 is CASSEDPAYEQYF. CDR3 nucleotide sequence: TGTGCCAGCAGTGAAGACCCCGCCTACGAGCAGTACTTC. The chain is built from TRBV6-1 and TRBJ2-7; D uncertain. Deletions cut 1 base from V and 2 bases from J, with 6 bases between. The germline gives CDR1 MNHNS, CDR2 SASEGT. The CDR3 is 13 residues long.

This clone was recorded a few times. The chain is built from TRBV7-9 and TRBJ2-2; weak D call: TRBD1 (6 bases). The length of the CDR3 is 15 residues. The V gene's germline CDR1 is SEHNR and CDR2 FQNEAQ (reference sequence). V shed 5 bases and J shed 3 bases, with 13 bases lying between them. Here the CDR3 reads CASSLQGRYTGELFF. CDR3 nucleotide sequence: TGTGCCAGCAGCCTACAGGGAAGGTACACCGGGGAGCTGTTTTTT.

This rearrangement joins TRBV10-3 to TRBJ2-4; 7 nucleotides align to TRBD1. Looked up from germline, CDR1 is ENHRY and CDR2 is SYGVKD. V was pared by 8 bases and J by 6 bases, with 10 bases of the junction left unmatched. The CDR3 length is 14 residues. CDR3 DNA: TGTGCCATCGCGGAAGGGACAGTCAGAAACATTCAGTACTTC. It codes for CAIAEGTVRNIQYF.

This chain joins TRBV29-1 and TRBJ2-7; 11 nucleotides match TRBD2. CDR1 is SQVTM and CDR2 is ANQGSEA in the germline V gene. The V segment lost 6 bases and the J segment 3 bases; nucleotides outside the gene matches: 10. The CDR3 totals 15 residues. The CDR3, as DNA: TGCAGCGTCGCAACTAGCGGGAGAGCTCTCTACGAGCAGTACTTC. Its translation is CSVATSGRALYEQYF.

This clone was counted between two and nine times. This chain links TRBV29-1 with TRBJ2-1; D may be TRBD1 or TRBD2 (5 bases each). The CDR3 contains 13 residues. CDR1 and CDR2 from the germline V gene are SQVTM and ANQGSEA. V was shortened by 5 bases and J by 10 bases, with 18 bases between the two germline ends. Here the CDR3 reads CSVLVRGASEQFF. Here the CDR3 DNA reads TGCAGCGTTTTAGTTCGGGGCGCTTCGGAGCAGTTCTTC.

The V and J genes are TRBV7-6 and TRBJ2-5, with 9 bases matching TRBD2. This CDR3 has 16 amino acids. Germline CDR1 is SGHVS and CDR2 is FNYEAQ. The ends lost 5 bases at V and 5 bases at J; junction bases unmatched: 12. The DNA of the CDR3 is TGTGCCAGCAGCCGACTAATAGCGGGAGTGGGGGAGACCCAGTACTTC. Its protein is CASSRLIAGVGETQYF.

This clone was found a few times. The rearrangement links TRBV28 to TRBJ2-7, with TRBD2 matching over 14 bases. Germline V lookup: CDR1 MDHEN, CDR2 SYDVKM. The CDR3 is 14 residues long. The ends lost 8 bases at V and 3 bases at J; junction bases unmatched: 3. The CDR3 nucleotides are TGTGCCAGCGGGACTAGCGGGAGATTCTACGAGCAGTACTTC. It codes for CASGTSGRFYEQYF. The entire variable domain, with the rest obtained from reference TRBV28 and TRBJ2-7, is as follows: DVKVTQSSRYLVKRTGEKVFLECVQDMDHENMFWYRQDPGLGLRLIYFSYDVKMKEKGDIPEGYSVSREKKERFSLILESASTNQTSMYLCASGTSGRFYEQYFGPGTRLTVT.

This clone has only a few counts. The chain carries TRBV2 and TRBJ2-3, with TRBD1 as a possible D gene (5 bases). The CDR3 runs 13 residues. The germline V gene has CDR1 SNHLY and CDR2 FYNNEI. The V gene lost 4 bases and the J gene lost 2 bases, with 7 bases spanning the gap. The CDR3 DNA reads as TGTGCCAGCAGTGGGGGCACCACAGATACGCAGTATTTT. Amino acids: CASSGGTTDTQYF.

This clone was counted between two and nine times. The chain employs TRBV7-2 and TRBJ1-2; D is uncertain. CDR1 is SGHTA and CDR2 is FQGNSA in the germline V gene. V was shortened by 1 base and J by 2 bases, with 8 bases between the two germline ends. The CDR3 totals 14 residues. The CDR3 DNA is TGTGCCAGCAGCTTAGAGGCCGGGAACTATGGCTACACCTTC. This codes for CASSLEAGNYGYTF.

This chain links TRBV25-1 with TRBJ2-7, with 7 bases fitting TRBD1. V was pared by 3 bases and J by 3 bases, with 2 bases of the junction left unmatched. The CDR3 consists of 13 residues. CDR1 is MGHDK, CDR2 SYGVNS, per germline. The CDR3 region is CASSDGTVYEQYF. As DNA, the CDR3 is TGTGCCAGCAGTGACGGGACAGTCTACGAGCAGTACTTC.

The chain uses TRBV6-6 and TRBJ2-6; maybe TRBD1 (6 bases). The length of the CDR3 is 14 residues. Germline assignment: CDR1 MNHNY and CDR2 SVGAGI (reference sequence). Deletions cut 8 bases from V and 2 bases from J, with 10 bases between. The CDR3 sequence: CASVRTAGANVLTF. CDR3 nucleotide sequence: TGTGCCAGCGTTCGGACAGCTGGGGCCAACGTCCTGACTTTC.

This clone was observed a few times. The J gene is TRBJ2-7, the V gene TRBV4-3; D gene ambiguous. V was shortened by 1 base and J by 6 bases, with 13 bases between the two germline ends. This CDR3 region has 14 residues. Germline V CDR1 and CDR2: LGHNA, YSLEER. CDR3 bases: TGCGCCAGCAGCCAAGCGGTTGGGTCTGTCGAGCAGTACTTC. Its translation: CASSQAVGSVEQYF.